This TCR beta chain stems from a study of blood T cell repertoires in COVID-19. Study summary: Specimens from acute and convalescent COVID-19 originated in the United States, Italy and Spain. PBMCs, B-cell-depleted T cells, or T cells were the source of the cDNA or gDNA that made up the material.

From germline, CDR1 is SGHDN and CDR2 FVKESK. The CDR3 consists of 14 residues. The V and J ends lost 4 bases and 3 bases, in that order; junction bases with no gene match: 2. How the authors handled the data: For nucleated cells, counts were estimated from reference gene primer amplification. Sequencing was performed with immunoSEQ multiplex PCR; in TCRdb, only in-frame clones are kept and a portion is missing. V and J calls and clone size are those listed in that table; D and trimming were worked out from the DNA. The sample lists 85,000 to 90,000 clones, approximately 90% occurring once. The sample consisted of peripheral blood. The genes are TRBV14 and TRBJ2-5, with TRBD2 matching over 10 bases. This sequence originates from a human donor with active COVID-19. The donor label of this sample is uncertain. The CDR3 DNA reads TGTGCCAGCAGCCTTAGCGGGGGGAAAGAGACCCAGTACTTC. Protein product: CASSLSGGKETQYF.